This TCR beta chain was identified during a study of technical replicates of blood from a handful of donors. Only one count was recorded for this clone. The CDR3 contains 14 residues. V gave up 4 bases and J gave up 7 bases; unmatched junction bases: 7. Germline lookup yields CDR1 SGDLS and CDR2 YYNGEE. Assay used: immunoSEQ multiplex PCR; TCRdb lists only in-frame clones, some missing. In the table there are 50,000 to 60,000 clones, 91% of which are singletons. The specimen was PBMCs. The source is a human donor in good health. Some clones in this sample may be carry-over from other donors' samples. The chain links TRBV9 to TRBJ2-1, with TRBD2 matching 8 bases. CDR3 in DNA: TGTGCCAGCAGCCCTAAGGCTAGCGGGAATGAGCAGTTCTTC. Encoded protein: CASSPKASGNEQFF.